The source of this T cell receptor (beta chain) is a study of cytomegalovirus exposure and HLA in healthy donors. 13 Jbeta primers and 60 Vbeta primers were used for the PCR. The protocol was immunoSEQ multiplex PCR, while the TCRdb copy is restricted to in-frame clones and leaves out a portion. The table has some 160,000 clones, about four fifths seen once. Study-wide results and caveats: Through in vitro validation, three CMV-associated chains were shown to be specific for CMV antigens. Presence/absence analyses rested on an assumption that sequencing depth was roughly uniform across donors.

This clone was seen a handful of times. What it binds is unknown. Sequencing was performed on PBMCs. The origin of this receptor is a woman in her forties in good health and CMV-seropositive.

CDR3 sequence reads: CASSLRGQGAINQPQHF. CDR3 DNA: TGTGCCAGCAGCCTTAGGGGACAGGGGGCGATCAATCAGCCCCAGCATTTT. The V and J genes are TRBV4-2 and TRBJ1-5; the match to TRBD1 covers 12 bases. This CDR3 spans 17 amino acids. Trimming at V came to 4 bases and at J to 3 bases, leaving 7 bases not matched to a gene. CDR1 is LGHNA, CDR2 YNFKEQ, per germline.